This TCR beta chain was profiled in a study of shared clonotypes between healthy human individuals. Deletions cut 1 base from V and 4 bases from J, with 12 bases between. Germline V CDR1 and CDR2: SGHRS, YFSETQ. The CDR3 has 15 residues. Profiling relied on immunoSEQ multiplex PCR, and the TCRdb table lists in-frame clones only, not all of them. The sample contains about 800,000 clones, roughly 96% of which appear only once. In the naive CD8 group, cells lacked CD45RO and were positively selected for CCR7, so terminally differentiated effector memory CD45RA+ cells were left out. Caucasian adults living in Nashville, Tennessee, provided all samples. Study-level points and caveats: Rarefaction gave evidence that sorted-subset sequencing remained incomplete despite large depth. Naive subsets typically showed greater estimated richness than memory subsets. Represented diversity (both genetic and exposure-history) was limited by the small number of donors.

On this clone: Its antigen remains unknown.

Sequencing was carried out using naive CD8+ T cells sorted from blood. The sequence came from a man between 25 and 39 years old in good health. The chain recombines TRBV5-1 with TRBJ2-1; no clear D. The CDR3 DNA is TGCGCCAGCAGCTTGTCTAGTTTTGGGTACAATGAGCAGTTCTTC. Protein sequence: CASSLSSFGYNEQFF. Complete variable domain (other parts from reference TRBV5-1 and TRBJ2-1): KAGVTQTPRYLIKTRGQQVTLSCSPISGHRSVSWYQQTPGQGLQFLFEYFSETQRNKGNFPGRFSGRQFSNSRSEMNVSTLELGDSALYLCASSLSSFGYNEQFFGPGTRLTVL.